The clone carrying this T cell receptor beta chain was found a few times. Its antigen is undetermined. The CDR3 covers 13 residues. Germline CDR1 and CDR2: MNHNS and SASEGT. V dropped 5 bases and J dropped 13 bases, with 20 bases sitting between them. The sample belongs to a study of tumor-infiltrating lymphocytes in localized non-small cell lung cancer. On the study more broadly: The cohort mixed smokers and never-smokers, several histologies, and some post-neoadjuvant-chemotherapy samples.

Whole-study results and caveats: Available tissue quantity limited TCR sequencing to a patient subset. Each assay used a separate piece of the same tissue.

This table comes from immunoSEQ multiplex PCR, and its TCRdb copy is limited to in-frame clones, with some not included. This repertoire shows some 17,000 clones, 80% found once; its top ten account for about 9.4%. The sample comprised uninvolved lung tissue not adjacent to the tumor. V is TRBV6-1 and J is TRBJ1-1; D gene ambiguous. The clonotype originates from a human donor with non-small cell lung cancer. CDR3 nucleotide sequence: TGTGCCAGCAGTACCCCGGTAGCCAGCGGAGGTTTCTTT. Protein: CASSTPVASGGFF.